The 29 T cell receptor beta chains listed next were all sequenced from one sample in a study of CD8 T cells in ankylosing spondylitis (dated by TCRdb to between 2016 and 2019). The library was built by means of 5' RACE. The instrument given in TCRdb is Illumina HiSeq 2500. Through fastp at Q25 and MiXCR, TCRdb rebuilt clones from the public reads, retaining in-frame beta chains. Each record represents a unique CDR3 protein, reported with the most common genes and DNA among its rows. This sample lists around 250,000 distinct CDR3 sequences; about 10% were detected once. The ten largest clones represent about 6.8% of the sample. The sample was blood, either unsorted or a sorted T cell fraction (not recorded which). These receptors originate from a male donor with ankylosing spondylitis or in good health (not recorded which).

The chain employs TRBV6-1 and TRBJ1-6; D might be TRBD1 (5 bases). Germline V lookup: CDR1 MNHNS, CDR2 SASEGT. V lost 6 bases and J lost 9, with 18 bases in between. The CDR3 length is 15 residues. CDR3 DNA sequence: TGTGCCAGCAGACTTACAGGAGGTGCGAGTTCACCCCTCCACTTT. Protein: CASRLTGGASSPLHF.

V usage is TRBV6-2 or TRBV6-3 and J usage is TRBJ2-3, with D unclear. Between the trimmed V and J ends, which lost 7 bases and 7 bases, there was a span of 12 bases. This CDR3 has 12 amino acids. From germline, CDR1 is MNHEY and CDR2 SVGEGT. CDR3 DNA: TGTGCCAGCACCCATTTACCAAATACGCAGTATTTT. This encodes CASTHLPNTQYF.

This clonotype was detected ten times or more. The V and J genes are TRBV3-1 and TRBJ2-3; 9 nucleotides align to TRBD2. J lost 6 bases, V lost 5 bases, and 12 bases had no gene match. CDR1 is LGHDT and CDR2 is YNNKEL in the germline V gene (reference sequence). This CDR3 is 16 amino acids long. The CDR3 here is CASSAHSGSDLDTQYF. CDR3 DNA sequence: TGTGCCAGCAGCGCTCATAGCGGGAGTGACCTCGATACGCAGTATTTT.

This clonotype has a count of ten or more. The chain carries TRBV12-3 or TRBV12-4 and TRBJ2-7; tentative D call: TRBD1 (6 bases). The CDR3 totals 14 residues. Trimming took 4 bases from V and 4 from J, leaving 14 bases between them. The CDR3 loop is CASSYDRMEYEQYF. CDR3 nucleotides: TGTGCCAGCAGTTATGACAGGATGGAGTACGAGCAGTACTTC.

The V gene is TRBV7-9, the J gene TRBJ2-5; the D is unclear. Germline V gene lookup returns CDR1 SEHNR and CDR2 FQNEAQ (reference sequence). There are 14 residues in the CDR3. Trimming shortened V by 3 bases and J by 0 bases, and 8 bases separated the two germline ends. The CDR3 here is CASSFDPNQETQYF. In nucleotides, the CDR3 is TGTGCCAGCAGCTTCGACCCAAACCAAGAGACCCAGTACTTC.

Ten or more counts support this clonotype. A much larger clone differs by one base, so this may be a read error. The rearrangement links TRBV12-3 or TRBV12-4 to TRBJ2-1; D ambiguous. V was pared by 6 bases and J by 4 bases, with 4 bases between. CDR3 length: 11 amino acids. CDR3 bases: TGTGCCAGCAGGTCGTACAATGAGCAGTTCTTC. Translation gives CASRSYNEQFF.

This clonotype was detected ten times or more. The rearrangement uses TRBV20-1 and TRBJ2-2, with TRBD2 identical over 8 bases. Germline V gene lookup returns CDR1 DFQATT and CDR2 SNEGSKA (reference sequence). The CDR3 spans 15 residues. Trimming removed 5 bases from V and 1 base from J; junction bases left unmatched: 6. The CDR3 here is CSAPIREGNTGELFF. The CDR3 nucleotides read TGCAGTGCTCCCATTCGGGAGGGGAACACCGGGGAGCTGTTTTTT.

The V gene is TRBV7-8, the J gene TRBJ1-1, with TRBD1 identical over 8 bases. V shed 0 bases and J 4 bases; nucleotides not matched to a gene: 13. Germline assignment: CDR1 SGHVS and CDR2 FQNEAQ. This CDR3 contains 18 residues. The CDR3 DNA follows: TGTGCCAGCAGCTTAGCCCCAGGGACAGGAGGGAGAGGCACTGAAGCTTTCTTT. Translating it yields CASSLAPGTGGRGTEAFF. The whole variable domain, remainder taken from reference TRBV7-8 and TRBJ1-1, is GAGVSQSPRYKVAKRGQDVALRCDPISGHVSLFWYQQALGQGPEFLTYFQNEAQLDKSGLPSDRFFAERPEGSVSTLKIQRTQQEDSAVYLCASSLAPGTGGRGTEAFFGQGTRLTVV.

The sample holds many counts of this clonotype. The genes are TRBV5-1 and TRBJ2-6; weak D call: TRBD2 (5 bases). The CDR3 is 17 amino acids. Germline CDR1 reads SGHRS; CDR2 reads YFSETQ. Trimming cost V 3 bases and J 2 bases, with 15 bases left between them. The chain's CDR3 is CASSWLVRGAGANVLTF. In nucleotides, the CDR3 is TGCGCCAGCAGCTGGCTTGTCCGGGGAGCTGGGGCCAACGTCCTGACTTTC.

V and J are TRBV2 and TRBJ1-5; TRBD1 aligns across 9 bases. Germline trimming cut 6 bases from V and 5 bases from J; bases unmatched to any gene: 5. The CDR3 spans 14 residues. CDR1 is SNHLY and CDR2 is FYNNEI in the germline V gene. CDR3: CASSQQGADQPQHF. The CDR3 DNA reads as TGTGCCAGCAGCCAACAGGGGGCTGATCAGCCCCAGCATTTT.

In this sample, this clonotype turned up many times. The rearrangement links TRBV5-1 to TRBJ2-7, with 9 nucleotides matching TRBD1. J gave up 2 bases and V 3 bases, and 6 bases lay outside the gene matches. The CDR3 is 15 amino acids. Looked up from germline, CDR1 is SGHRS and CDR2 is YFSETQ. The DNA for the CDR3 is TGCGCCAGCAGCTCTCCTGGACAGGGGACCTACGAGCAGTACTTC. Amino acid sequence: CASSSPGQGTYEQYF.

This clonotype was recorded at least ten times. V and J are TRBV20-1 and TRBJ1-5; tentatively, D is TRBD1 (5 bases). CDR3 length: 14 amino acids. Trimming stripped 3 bases from V and 9 bases from J, with 18 bases between. Germline-derived CDR1 and CDR2 are DFQATT and SNEGSKA (reference sequence). The CDR3 sequence: CSARLQGEGRPQHF. The CDR3 coding sequence is TGCAGTGCTAGGCTTCAGGGAGAAGGCCGGCCCCAGCATTTT.

Ten or more counts support this clonotype. CDR3 coding DNA: TGTGCCAGCGGCACTCCCAGAGAGTTGGTGCAGTACTTC. It yields the protein CASGTPRELVQYF. This chain uses TRBV12-3 or TRBV12-4 with TRBJ2-7; D uncertain. The CDR3 sequence is 13 residues long. V shed 8 bases and J shed 9 bases, with 20 bases lying between them.

This clonotype was seen repeatedly, ten times or more. The chain couples TRBV7-9 to TRBJ2-1; a possible D gene is TRBD2 (5 bases). The CDR3 contains 11 residues. Germline-derived CDR1 and CDR2 are SEHNR and FQNEAQ (reference sequence). With 6 bases removed from V and 15 bases from J, the gap between germline ends came to 15 bases. CDR3 amino acids: CASSPGVAPFF. As DNA, the CDR3 is TGTGCCAGCAGTCCCGGGGTAGCTCCGTTCTTC. Full variable domain (remainder filled in from reference TRBV7-9 and TRBJ2-1): DTGVSQNPRHKITKRGQNVTFRCDPISEHNRLYWYRQTLGQGPEFLTYFQNEAQLEKSRLLSDRFSAERPKGSFSTLEIQRTEQGDSAMYLCASSPGVAPFFGPGTRLTVL.

This clonotype showed up many times. V usage is TRBV10-2 and J usage is TRBJ2-1; the match to TRBD2 covers 8 bases. The CDR3 has 13 amino acids. Germline V gene lookup returns CDR1 WSHSY and CDR2 SAAADI. The V and J ends lost 4 bases and 6 bases, in that order; junction bases with no gene match: 2. The CDR3 bases are TGCGCCAGCAGTGGGACTAGCACCAATGAGCAGTTCTTC. It encodes CASSGTSTNEQFF.

The table lists this clonotype with many counts. The V and J genes are TRBV5-1 and TRBJ2-3; D possibly corresponds to TRBD1 (5 bases). The V end lost 4 bases, the J end lost 1 base, and 16 bases lay between the germline ends. In germline, CDR1 is SGHRS, CDR2 YFSETQ. This CDR3 has 16 residues. CDR3 residues: CASSENSVGGTDTQYF. The CDR3 DNA sequence: TGCGCCAGCAGCGAAAACAGCGTAGGGGGCACAGATACGCAGTATTTT.

The rearrangement links TRBV19 to TRBJ2-2, with D perhaps matching TRBD2 (6 bases). CDR3 length equals 15 residues. The V gene lost 6 bases and the J gene lost 1 base, with 12 bases spanning the gap. The V gene's germline CDR1 is LNHDA and CDR2 SQIVND (reference sequence). CDR3 nucleotides: TGTGCCAGTAGCCGGGGGACTGGGAACACCGGGGAGCTGTTTTTT. Its protein is CASSRGTGNTGELFF.

This clonotype was counted between two and nine times. This sequence joins TRBV2 and TRBJ2-5, with 7 bases fitting TRBD1. J was trimmed by 3 bases and V by 3 bases; bases with no gene match: 7. Germline CDR1 reads SNHLY; CDR2 reads FYNNEI. CDR3 length: 15 residues. This CDR3 reads CASSDAGTAEETQYF. CDR3 in DNA: TGTGCCAGCAGTGACGCCGGGACAGCCGAAGAGACCCAGTACTTC.

The table lists this clonotype with many counts. V and J are TRBV12-3 or TRBV12-4 and TRBJ2-1; unclear D gene. Trimming cost V 3 bases and J 3 bases, with 9 bases left between them. The CDR3 totals 14 residues. CDR3 DNA: TGTGCCAGCAGTTTGGTCTACTTCTACAATGAGCAGTTCTTC. Translation: CASSLVYFYNEQFF.

This clonotype was found many times. The CDR3 region is CASSGGVDIQYF. Written as DNA, the CDR3 is TGTGCCAGCAGTGGAGGGGTAGACATTCAGTACTTC. The chain recombines TRBV25-1 with TRBJ2-4, with D perhaps being TRBD1 or TRBD2 (5 bases each). Germline V gene lookup returns CDR1 MGHDK and CDR2 SYGVNS. This CDR3 has 12 residues. Trimming cost V 4 bases and J 8 bases, with 9 bases left between them. The full variable domain, its missing parts supplied by reference TRBV25-1 and TRBJ2-4, is EADIYQTPRYLVIGTGKKITLECSQTMGHDKMYWYQQDPGMELHLIHYSYGVNSTEKGDLSSESTVSRIRTEHFPLTLESARPSHTSQYLCASSGGVDIQYFGAGTRLSVL.

The genes are TRBV19 and TRBJ2-1; a weak D match, TRBD1 (5 bases). Germline lookup yields CDR1 LNHDA and CDR2 SQIVND (reference sequence). CDR3 length equals 14 residues. Trimming took 6 bases from V and 2 from J, leaving 11 bases between them. The CDR3 is CASSNQGTYNEQFF. CDR3 in DNA: TGTGCCAGTAGCAATCAGGGAACCTACAATGAGCAGTTCTTC.

This clonotype was recorded at least ten times. The chain couples TRBV12-3 or TRBV12-4 to TRBJ2-3; TRBD1 matches at 11 bases. V dropped 6 bases and J dropped 7; count of bases not matched to a gene: 9. The length of the CDR3 is 15 residues. The CDR3 here is CASSPGTGGLNTQYF. Here the CDR3 DNA reads TGTGCCAGCAGCCCAGGGACAGGGGGTTTGAATACGCAGTATTTT.

This clonotype appeared many times. This chain joins TRBV6-4 and TRBJ2-2; D ambiguous. Per the germline V gene, CDR1 is MRHNA and CDR2 is SNTAGT. The length of the CDR3 is 13 residues. Trimming removed 2 bases at V and 3 bases at J, with 4 bases between. In DNA form, the CDR3 reads TGTGCCAGCAGTGACAGGGACACCGGGGAGCTGTTTTTT. It encodes CASSDRDTGELFF.

The chain combines TRBV5-1 with TRBJ2-1; 8 bases align to TRBD1. CDR1 and CDR2 (germline): SGHRS, YFSETQ. The CDR3 loop spans 14 amino acids. Unmatched junction bases numbered 6, after V lost 5 bases and J lost 5 bases. In DNA form, the CDR3 reads TGCGCCAGCAGGGTACAGGGGGAAGACAATGAGCAGTTCTTC. Its translation is CASRVQGEDNEQFF. Full variable domain (remainder filled in from reference TRBV5-1 and TRBJ2-1): KAGVTQTPRYLIKTRGQQVTLSCSPISGHRSVSWYQQTPGQGLQFLFEYFSETQRNKGNFPGRFSGRQFSNSRSEMNVSTLELGDSALYLCASRVQGEDNEQFFGPGTRLTVL.

This clonotype turned up a few times. The chain has TRBV9 and TRBJ2-7; 9 nucleotides line up with TRBD2. The J segment lost 3 bases and the V segment lost 2 bases, leaving 3 bases of the junction unmatched. Germline-derived CDR1 and CDR2 are SGDLS and YYNGEE. The CDR3 sequence is 14 residues long. The CDR3 loop is CASSVGLAHYEQYF. CDR3 DNA: TGTGCCAGCAGCGTCGGACTAGCGCACTACGAGCAGTACTTC.

This clonotype was seen at least ten times. The gene calls are TRBV6-1 and TRBJ2-5; tentative D call: TRBD2 (5 bases). V lost 5 bases and J 3 bases, leaving 19 bases between the germline ends. Per the germline V gene, CDR1 is MNHNS and CDR2 is SASEGT. The CDR3 runs 16 residues. The DNA for the CDR3 is TGTGCCAGCAGTCCCCCCGCCGGGGAAGAAGAAGAGACCCAGTACTTC. Translating it yields CASSPPAGEEEETQYF.

The chain is built from TRBV29-1 and TRBJ2-1, with TRBD1 matching over 8 bases. The length of the CDR3 is 12 residues. CDR1 is SQVTM and CDR2 is ANQGSEA in the germline V gene. The V gene end was trimmed by 7 bases and the J gene end by 6 bases; junction bases not matched to a gene: 5. CDR3 DNA sequence: TGCAGCGGCGACAGGGGCCTCAATGAGCAGTTCTTC. Amino acids: CSGDRGLNEQFF.

Ten or more counts support this clonotype. The chain carries TRBV12-3 or TRBV12-4 and TRBJ2-3; no definite D call. This CDR3 is built from 15 residues. Trimming took off 3 bases at V and 2 bases at J, with 12 bases between the two ends. This CDR3 is CASSFRSRSTDTQYF. DNA of the CDR3: TGTGCCAGCAGTTTCCGCAGTAGGTCCACAGATACGCAGTATTTT.

The table lists this clonotype with many counts. The chain combines TRBV20-1 with TRBJ2-5; TRBD2 matches at 15 bases. Germline V lookup: CDR1 DFQATT, CDR2 SNEGSKA (reference sequence). The CDR3 contains 15 residues. Unmatched junction bases numbered 9, after V lost 5 bases and J lost 8 bases. CDR3 bases: TGCAGTGCTGGACTAGCGGGAGGGGAGCCGGGTACCCAGTACTTC. This codes for CSAGLAGGEPGTQYF.